Sequencing of this T cell receptor beta chain was carried out in a study of blood T cell repertoires in COVID-19. Whole-study context: Sources were T cells, B-cell-depleted T cells, or PBMCs; the material itself was cDNA or gDNA.

Data came from immunoSEQ multiplex PCR; TCRdb stores just in-frame clones and leaves some out. The sample shows about 410,000 clones, 70% to 90% of them seen only once. The clonotype comes from a woman in her 30s with active or convalescent COVID-19. The sample comprised peripheral blood.

CDR3 sequence reads: CASSSADYGYTF. The CDR3 DNA follows: TGTGCCAGCAGCTCGGCGGACTATGGCTACACCTTC. The J gene is TRBJ1-2, the V gene TRBV5-6; no firm D call. CDR1 and CDR2 (germline): SGHDT, YYEEEE. With 3 bases removed from V and 3 bases from J, the gap between germline ends came to 6 bases. The CDR3 consists of 12 residues.